The clone carrying this T cell receptor (beta chain) has only a few counts. Antigen: not known. The sample originates from a study of T-cell reconstitution after alpha-beta-depleted transplantation in children. Notes on the study in general: Elevated TCRbeta diversity at day 60 was traced, in some patients, to surviving recipient T cells and thymic progenitors. Two months or so post-transplant, alpha-beta T cells reportedly derived from several hundred expanded graft clones.

Construction of the TCRbeta library involved unique molecular identifiers. TCRdb redid the calling of the PCR reads with MiXCR, one entry per CDR3 protein. Of about 640,000 distinct CDR3 sequences listed, roughly 13% are singletons. The sequencing used PBMCs, mostly from graft donor cells, collected 360 days after TCRalphabeta/CD19-depleted stem cell transplant. The clonotype comes from a male patient younger than 18 who had a stem cell transplant for acute myeloid leukemia, so the T cells may come from the graft donor.

CDR3 in amino acids: CASSPGRLAGGPTDTQYF. The CDR3 nucleotides are TGTGCCAGCTCACCAGGGAGACTAGCGGGAGGGCCCACAGATACGCAGTATTTT. This sequence joins TRBV18 and TRBJ2-3, with 14 nucleotides matching TRBD2. There are 18 residues in the CDR3. CDR1 is KGHSH, CDR2 LQKENI, per germline. The V segment lost 2 bases and the J segment 2 bases; nucleotides outside the gene matches: 6.